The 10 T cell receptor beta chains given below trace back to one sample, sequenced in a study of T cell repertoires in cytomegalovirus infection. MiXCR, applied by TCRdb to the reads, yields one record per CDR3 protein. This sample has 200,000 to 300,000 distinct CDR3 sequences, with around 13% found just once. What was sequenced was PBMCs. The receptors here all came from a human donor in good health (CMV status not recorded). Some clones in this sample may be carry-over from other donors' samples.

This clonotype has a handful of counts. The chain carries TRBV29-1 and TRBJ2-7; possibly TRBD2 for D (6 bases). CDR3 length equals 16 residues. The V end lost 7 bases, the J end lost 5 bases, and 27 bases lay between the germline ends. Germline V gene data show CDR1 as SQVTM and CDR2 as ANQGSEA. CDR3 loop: CSARKGWAPEGNEQYF. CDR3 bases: TGCAGCGCCAGAAAGGGGTGGGCTCCGGAGGGGAACGAGCAGTACTTC.

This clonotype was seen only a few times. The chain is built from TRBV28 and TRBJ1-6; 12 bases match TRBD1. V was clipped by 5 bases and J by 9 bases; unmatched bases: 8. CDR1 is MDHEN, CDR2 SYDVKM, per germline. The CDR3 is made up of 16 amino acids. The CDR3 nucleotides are TGTGCCAGCAGTACGGGACAGGGGGCTACTTTTTCACCCCTCCACTTT. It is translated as CASSTGQGATFSPLHF. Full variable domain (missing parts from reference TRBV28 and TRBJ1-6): DVKVTQSSRYLVKRTGEKVFLECVQDMDHENMFWYRQDPGLGLRLIYFSYDVKMKEKGDIPEGYSVSREKKERFSLILESASTNQTSMYLCASSTGQGATFSPLHFGNGTRLTVT.

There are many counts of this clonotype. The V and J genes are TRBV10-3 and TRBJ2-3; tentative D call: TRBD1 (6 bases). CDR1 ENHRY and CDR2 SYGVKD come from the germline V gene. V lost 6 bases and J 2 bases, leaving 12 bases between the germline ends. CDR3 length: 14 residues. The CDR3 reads CAIREDSFTDTQYF. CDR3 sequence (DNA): TGTGCCATCAGGGAGGACAGCTTCACAGATACGCAGTATTTT.

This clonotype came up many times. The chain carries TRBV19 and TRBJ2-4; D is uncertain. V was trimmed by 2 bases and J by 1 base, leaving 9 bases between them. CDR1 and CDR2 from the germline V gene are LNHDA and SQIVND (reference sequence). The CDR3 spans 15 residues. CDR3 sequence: CASSISKEAKNIQYF. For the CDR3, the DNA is TGTGCCAGTAGTATAAGTAAAGAGGCCAAAAACATTCAGTACTTC.

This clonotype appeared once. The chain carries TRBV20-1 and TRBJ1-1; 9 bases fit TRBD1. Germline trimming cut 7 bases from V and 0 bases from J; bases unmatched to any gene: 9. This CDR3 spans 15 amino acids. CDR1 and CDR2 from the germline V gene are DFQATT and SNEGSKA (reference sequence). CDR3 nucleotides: TGCAGTGTCGTGAGGGACAGGGTTGTGAACACTGAAGCTTTCTTT. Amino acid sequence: CSVVRDRVVNTEAFF.

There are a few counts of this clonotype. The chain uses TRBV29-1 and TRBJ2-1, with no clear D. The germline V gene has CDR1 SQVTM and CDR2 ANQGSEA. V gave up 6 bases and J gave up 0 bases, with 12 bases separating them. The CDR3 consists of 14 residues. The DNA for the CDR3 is TGCAGCGTCAAATATCTCGCCTCCTACAATGAGCAGTTCTTC. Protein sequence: CSVKYLASYNEQFF.

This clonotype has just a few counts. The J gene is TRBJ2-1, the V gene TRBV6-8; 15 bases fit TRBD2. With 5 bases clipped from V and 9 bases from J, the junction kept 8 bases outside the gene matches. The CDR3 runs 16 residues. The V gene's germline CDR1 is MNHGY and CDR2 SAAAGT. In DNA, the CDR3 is TGTGCCAGCAGTAGCGACTTGGGACTAGCGGGAGGTGAGCAGTTCTTC. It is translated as CASSSDLGLAGGEQFF.

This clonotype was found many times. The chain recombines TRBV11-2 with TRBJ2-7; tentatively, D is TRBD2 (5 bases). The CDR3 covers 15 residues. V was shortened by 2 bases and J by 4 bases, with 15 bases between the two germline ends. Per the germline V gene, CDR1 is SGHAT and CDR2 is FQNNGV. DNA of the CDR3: TGTGCCAGCAGCTTATCCGGCGGGCGGGTTTACGAGCAGTACTTC. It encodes CASSLSGGRVYEQYF.

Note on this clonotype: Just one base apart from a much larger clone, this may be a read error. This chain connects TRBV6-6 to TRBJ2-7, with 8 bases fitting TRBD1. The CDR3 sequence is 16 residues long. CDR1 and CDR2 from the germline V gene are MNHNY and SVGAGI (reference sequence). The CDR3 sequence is CASSDRGKLSSYQQYF. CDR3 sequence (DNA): TGTGCCAGCAGCGACAGGGGAAAACTCAGCTCCTACCAGCAGTACTTC.

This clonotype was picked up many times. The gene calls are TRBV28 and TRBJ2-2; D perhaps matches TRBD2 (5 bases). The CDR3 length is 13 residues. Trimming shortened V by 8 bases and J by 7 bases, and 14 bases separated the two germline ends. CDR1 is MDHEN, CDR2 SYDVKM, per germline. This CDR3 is CASGGPRGGELFF. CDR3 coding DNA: TGTGCCAGCGGTGGCCCCCGGGGCGGGGAGCTGTTTTTT.